This note documents a single T cell receptor beta chain sequence. Its target is not known. These data are taken from a study of cytomegalovirus exposure and HLA in healthy donors. Notes on the study in general: The investigators catalogued some 150 TCR beta chains as cytomegalovirus-associated.

CDR3 length: 15 amino acids. Germline CDR1 and CDR2: MDHEN and SYDVKM. The ends were cut back, 1 base at V and 6 bases at J, with 13 bases in the middle. PCR used 60 Vbeta primers and 13 Jbeta primers. Profiled with immunoSEQ multiplex PCR; TCRdb holds only in-frame clones, not every one. This table holds 150,000 to 200,000 clones, roughly four fifths found once. V gene TRBV28 combines with J gene TRBJ2-1; D is undetermined. The sample comprised PBMCs. The receptor was isolated from a man younger than 35 in good health and CMV-seronegative. The CDR3 nucleotides read TGTGCCAGCAGTTTATCGGCGGCACTTGTCAATGAGCAGTTCTTC. This gives the protein CASSLSAALVNEQFF. The full variable domain, completed using reference TRBV28 and TRBJ2-1, is DVKVTQSSRYLVKRTGEKVFLECVQDMDHENMFWYRQDPGLGLRLIYFSYDVKMKEKGDIPEGYSVSREKKERFSLILESASTNQTSMYLCASSLSAALVNEQFFGPGTRLTVL.